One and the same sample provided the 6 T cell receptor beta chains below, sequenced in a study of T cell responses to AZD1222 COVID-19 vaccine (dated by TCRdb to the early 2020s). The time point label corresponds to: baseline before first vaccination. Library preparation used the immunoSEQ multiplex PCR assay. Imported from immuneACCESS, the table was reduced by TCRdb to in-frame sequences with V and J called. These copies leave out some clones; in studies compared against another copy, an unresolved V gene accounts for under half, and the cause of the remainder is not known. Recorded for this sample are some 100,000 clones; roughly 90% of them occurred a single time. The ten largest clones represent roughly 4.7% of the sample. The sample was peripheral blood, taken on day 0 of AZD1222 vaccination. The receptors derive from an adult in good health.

Here the CDR3 reads CASSYPIPGELFF. The CDR3 DNA reads TGTGCCAGCAGTTACCCGATTCCCGGGGAGCTGTTTTTT. This chain joins TRBV28 and TRBJ2-2; no definite D call. Germline CDR1 reads MDHEN; CDR2 reads SYDVKM. The CDR3 length is 13 residues. Trimming pared 4 bases from V and 6 bases from J, leaving 9 bases between.

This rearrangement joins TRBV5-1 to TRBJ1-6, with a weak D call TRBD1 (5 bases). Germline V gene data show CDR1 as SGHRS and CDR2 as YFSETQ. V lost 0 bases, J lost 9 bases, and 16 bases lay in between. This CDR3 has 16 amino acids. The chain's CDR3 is CASSLAGGGRGSPLHF. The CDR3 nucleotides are TGCGCCAGCAGCTTGGCCGGGGGAGGGAGGGGTTCACCCCTCCACTTT.

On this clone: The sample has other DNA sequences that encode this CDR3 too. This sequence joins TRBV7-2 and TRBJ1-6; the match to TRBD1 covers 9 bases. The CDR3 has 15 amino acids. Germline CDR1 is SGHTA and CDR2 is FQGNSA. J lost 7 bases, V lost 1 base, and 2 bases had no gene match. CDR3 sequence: CASSLGQGGNSPLHF. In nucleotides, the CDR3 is TGTGCCAGCAGCTTAGGACAGGGGGGGAATTCACCCCTCCACTTT.

The chain's CDR3 is CASSMRRDPYNEQFF. The CDR3 DNA is TGTGCCAGTAGTATGCGGAGGGATCCCTACAATGAGCAGTTCTTC. This rearrangement joins TRBV19 to TRBJ2-1, with D possibly TRBD2 on 6 matching bases. Germline V gene data show CDR1 as LNHDA and CDR2 as SQIVND (reference sequence). The CDR3 covers 15 residues. V dropped 3 bases and J dropped 2 bases, with 11 bases sitting between them.

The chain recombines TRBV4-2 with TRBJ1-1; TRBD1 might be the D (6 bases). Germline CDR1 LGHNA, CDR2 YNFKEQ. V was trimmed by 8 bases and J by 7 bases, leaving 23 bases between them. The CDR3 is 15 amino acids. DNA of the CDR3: TGTGCCAGCTATCGGGGGCAGGGAGGGGTGAATGAAGCTTTCTTT. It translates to CASYRGQGGVNEAFF.

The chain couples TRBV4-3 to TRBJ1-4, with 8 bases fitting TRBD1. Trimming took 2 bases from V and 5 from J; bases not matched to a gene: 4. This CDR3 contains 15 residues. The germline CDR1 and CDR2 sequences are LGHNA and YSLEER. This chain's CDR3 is CASSQSRGRNEKLFF. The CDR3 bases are TGCGCCAGCAGCCAAAGCAGGGGGCGAAATGAAAAACTGTTTTTT.